The rows below give T cell receptor beta chains drawn from one sample of a study of T-cell memory formation after mild COVID-19. TCRdb reprocessed the 5' RACE reads with MiXCR, giving one entry per CDR3 protein. In the table there are over 120,000 distinct CDR3 sequences, approximately 26% of which are singletons. What was sequenced was PBMCs or a T cell subset sorted from them (not recorded which). The receptors derive from an adult woman who had mild COVID-19 (a few samples of this study predate the infection). Cell type and time point are not known. Both conserved end residues are part of each CDR3. A D gene is named only where the DNA matches it firmly. The size entry is marked missing in some rows and otherwise reads once, few, many or a size class.

D gene,J gene,clone size,V gene,CDR3 length,CDR3 DNA,CDR3 protein
-,TRBJ2-7,-,TRBV4-2,15,TGTGCCAGCAGCCCGGGACAGATGGGACTTTACGAGCAGTACTTC,CASSPGQMGLYEQYF
-,TRBJ2-5,few,TRBV7-8,15,TGTGCCAGCAGCAGTACCCGGGACGACCAAGAGACCCAGTACTTC,CASSSTRDDQETQYF
-,TRBJ2-1,many,TRBV11-2,12,TGTGCCAGCAGCCATTTGGGGGGTGAGCAGTTCTTC,CASSHLGGEQFF
-,TRBJ2-3,-,TRBV9,16,TGTGCCAGCAGCGTAGGTGTAGCCTCCTTCACAGATACGCAGTATTTT,CASSVGVASFTDTQYF
TRBD1,TRBJ1-2,-,TRBV30,14,TGTGCCTGGGACCTGGGACAGGGGGCGGTCGGCTACACCTTC,CAWDLGQGAVGYTF
TRBD1,TRBJ1-2,-,TRBV25-1,16,TGTGCCAGCAGTGACCCCGGACAGGGATCTGAGTATGGCTACACCTTC,CASSDPGQGSEYGYTF
TRBD1,TRBJ2-7,-,TRBV30,15,TGTGCCTGGAGTGTATCCGGGACAGGGATGAACGAGCAGTACTTC,CAWSVSGTGMNEQYF
-,TRBJ2-7,many,TRBV7-2,13,TGTGCCAGCAGCTTAGACCGGGGCTACGAGCAGTACTTC,CASSLDRGYEQYF
-,TRBJ1-2,few,TRBV29-1,12,TGCAGCGTTGGAGATGGGACTTATGGCTACACCTTC,CSVGDGTYGYTF
-,TRBJ2-3,many,TRBV19,12,TGTGCCAGTAGTGTTCCGGGGGATACGCAGTATTTT,CASSVPGDTQYF
TRBD2,TRBJ2-3,few,TRBV27,18,TGTGCCAGCAGTTTTTTAGGGACTAGCGGTACTAGCACAGATACGCAGTATTTT,CASSFLGTSGTSTDTQYF
-,TRBJ2-3,-,TRBV7-3,14,TGTGCCAGCAGTCAGGGGTATGGCACAGATACGCAGTATTTT,CASSQGYGTDTQYF
TRBD1,TRBJ2-3,few,TRBV25-1,14,TGTGCCAGCAGTGCCGGGACAGGGAGCGATACGCAGTATTTT,CASSAGTGSDTQYF
-,TRBJ1-5,-,TRBV2,13,TGTGCCAGCAGATCGGGGGTAGGTCAGCCCCAGCATTTT,CASRSGVGQPQHF
-,TRBJ2-2,-,TRBV19,16,TGTGCCAGTAGTATAGAACGGGGGCAAGGCACCGGGGAGCTGTTTTTT,CASSIERGQGTGELFF
TRBD2,TRBJ2-3,-,TRBV2,19,TGTGCCAGCAGTGAAGTGGGACTAGCGGGCATCGGGGGCACAGATACGCAGTATTTT,CASSEVGLAGIGGTDTQYF
-,TRBJ2-3,-,TRBV30,15,TGTGCCTGGAGTGTAGCCGGAACTAGCACAGATACGCAGTATTTT,CAWSVAGTSTDTQYF
TRBD2,TRBJ2-1,-,TRBV20-1,16,TGCAGTGCCCTAGCCAGGCGGGGGAGCTCCTACAATGAGCAGTTCTTC,CSALARRGSSYNEQFF
-,TRBJ1-1,-,TRBV6-5,15,TGTGCCAGCAGTCAACAGGCCTCCATGAACACTGAAGCTTTCTTT,CASSQQASMNTEAFF
-,TRBJ2-7,-,TRBV6-5,14,TGTGCCAGCAGTTACGCGGCAGGTACCTACGAGAAGTACTTC,CASSYAAGTYEKYF
TRBD2,TRBJ2-1,-,TRBV5-6,15,TGTGCCAGCAGCCAGCGGGGGGGCCGCTACAATGAGCAGTTCTTC,CASSQRGGRYNEQFF
TRBD1,TRBJ1-1,-,TRBV19,16,TGTGCCAGTCGGACCTACGGAGGGGGCGTTGGCACTGAAGCTTTCTTT,CASRTYGGGVGTEAFF
TRBD2,TRBJ2-3,-,TRBV12-3/TRBV12-4,15,TGTGCCAGCAGCCCACTAGCGGGAGGCACAGATACGCAGTATTTT,CASSPLAGGTDTQYF
-,TRBJ1-1,few,TRBV4-2,15,TGTGCCAGCAGCCCATCCGGGACGGGGAACACTGAAGCTTTCTTT,CASSPSGTGNTEAFF
-,TRBJ2-2,-,TRBV24-1,17,TGTGCCACCAGTGATTTGCCGCCAGGGAGGTTGTCCGGGGAGCTGTTTTTT,CATSDLPPGRLSGELFF
-,TRBJ2-2,-,TRBV7-2,14,TGTGCCAGCAGCCAACAGGGATCTACCGGGAAGCTGTTTTTT,CASSQQGSTGKLFF
-,TRBJ2-1,few,TRBV12-3/TRBV12-4,15,TGTGCCAGCAGTACGACAGGAGATGACTACAATGAGCAGTTCTTC,CASSTTGDDYNEQFF
-,TRBJ2-3,few,TRBV2,13,TGTGCCAGCAGTGATCCAGGGGAAGATACGCAGTATTTT,CASSDPGEDTQYF
-,TRBJ2-3,few,TRBV29-1,17,TGCAGCGTTGAAGGTGGAGGAGAGATTTTACGCACAGATACGCAGTATTTT,CSVEGGGEILRTDTQYF
-,TRBJ1-2,-,TRBV6-5,15,TGTGCCAGCAGTTATTTCGGGGTTGAGGGCTCTGGCTACACCTTC,CASSYFGVEGSGYTF
-,TRBJ1-6,few,TRBV6-5,15,TGTGCCAGCAGTTACGCCAATCCGGCGGGTTCACCCCTCCACTTT,CASSYANPAGSPLHF
-,TRBJ2-7,-,TRBV20-1,14,TGCAGTGCCAAGCCCGGGACGGAACCCTACGAGCAGTACTTC,CSAKPGTEPYEQYF
-,TRBJ1-3,few,TRBV5-1,15,TGCGCCAGCAGCCCGGGGACGATTACTGGAAACACCATATATTTT,CASSPGTITGNTIYF
-,TRBJ2-1,many,TRBV11-2,15,TGTGCCAGCTCCAGAGATTTAAGCTCCTACAATGAGCAGTTCTTC,CASSRDLSSYNEQFF
TRBD2,TRBJ2-3,few,TRBV7-2,16,TGTGCCAGCAGCCTCTGGGGTAGCGGGGGCACAGATACGCAGTATTTT,CASSLWGSGGTDTQYF
TRBD1,TRBJ2-6,few,TRBV4-2,16,TGTGCCAGCAGCCAAGATCAGGGGGCCGGGGCCAACGTCCTGACTTTC,CASSQDQGAGANVLTF
-,TRBJ2-3,few,TRBV7-3,17,TGTGCCAGCAGCTTAATGCCCCAGGGGGGGGACACAGATACGCAGTATTTT,CASSLMPQGGDTDTQYF
-,TRBJ2-2,few,TRBV25-1,16,TGTGCCAGCAGTGAATACGAACGCGCGAACACCGGGGAGCTGTTTTTT,CASSEYERANTGELFF
-,TRBJ2-7,few,TRBV7-9,14,TGTGCCAGCAGCTTAGGCGGCAGGGCCTACGAGCAGTACTTC,CASSLGGRAYEQYF
TRBD1,TRBJ2-5,few,TRBV29-1,13,TGCAGCGTTGACGGCGCAGGGGGCTGGGCCCAGTACTTC,CSVDGAGGWAQYF
TRBD1,TRBJ2-7,few,TRBV9,14,TGTGCCAGCAGCGTATCGACAGGGACCTACGAGCAGTACTTC,CASSVSTGTYEQYF
TRBD1,TRBJ2-4,few,TRBV4-1,14,TGCGCCAGCAGCCTCGGGACAGGCCAAAACATTCAGTACTTC,CASSLGTGQNIQYF
-,TRBJ2-1,-,TRBV5-1,15,TGCGCCAGCAGCTTGGACTGGAGCTCCTACAATGAGCAGTTCTTC,CASSLDWSSYNEQFF
TRBD2,TRBJ2-7,-,TRBV7-9,13,TGTGCCAGCAGCTCGGGACTAGAGTACGAGCAGTACTTC,CASSSGLEYEQYF
TRBD1,TRBJ2-7,few,TRBV12-3/TRBV12-4,15,TGTGCCAGCAGTTCGCCGGGACAGGGGTTTGGGGAGCAGTACTTC,CASSSPGQGFGEQYF
-,TRBJ1-2,few,TRBV12-3/TRBV12-4,11,TGTGCCAGCAGCTCCCACTATGGCTACACCTTC,CASSSHYGYTF
TRBD1,TRBJ2-5,few,TRBV23-1,17,TGCGCCAGCAGTCATCTCCCTATGGACAGGGCTTTCCAGACCCAGTACTTC,CASSHLPMDRAFQTQYF
-,TRBJ2-5,-,TRBV18,13,TGTGCCAGCTCACCCTGGGACCAAGAGACCCAGTACTTC,CASSPWDQETQYF
TRBD1,TRBJ1-1,few,TRBV28,17,TGTGCCAGCAGTGAGGACAGGGGGAGCCCAATGAACACTGAAGCTTTCTTT,CASSEDRGSPMNTEAFF
-,TRBJ2-5,few,TRBV6-5,13,TGTGCCATAGGTGGGACACACCAAGAGACCCAGTACTTC,CAIGGTHQETQYF
TRBD2,TRBJ2-3,-,TRBV24-1,19,TGTGCCACCAGTGATCCCCAAACCCTGGGACTAGCGAACACAGATACGCAGTATTTT,CATSDPQTLGLANTDTQYF
-,TRBJ2-3,few,TRBV10-3,14,TGTGCCATCAGTGAGTCGGGAGGTCGAGATACGCAGTATTTT,CAISESGGRDTQYF
TRBD2,TRBJ2-1,few,TRBV7-9,15,TGTGCCAGCAGCTTAGCCAGACTAGCGGACAATGAGCAGTTCTTC,CASSLARLADNEQFF